These 21 T cell receptor beta chains originate from one sample sequenced in a study of a mutant IDH1 vaccine in newly diagnosed glioma. These receptors' targets are unknown. Time point of the sample: week 5, during vaccination. The vaccine gave 300 ug of a 20-mer mutant IDH1 peptide subcutaneously per dose. The data were produced by immunoSEQ multiplex PCR, yet TCRdb's version contains in-frame clones alone and is incomplete. This table has roughly 40,000 clones, approximately 93% appearing once. The starting material was PBMCs, obtained from a glioma patient whose treatment included an IDH1 peptide vaccine. Every receptor here comes from a man in his fifties or sixties with glioma.

CDR3 sequence reads: CASSLGLAGVVDEQFF. CDR3 sequence (DNA): TGTGCCAGCAGCTTAGGTCTAGCGGGAGTCGTGGATGAGCAGTTCTTC. The V call is TRBV11-3, the J call TRBJ2-1; TRBD2 matches 10 bases. Germline lookup yields CDR1 SGHNT and CDR2 YENEEA. CDR3 length equals 16 residues. V lost 1 base, J lost 8 bases, and 8 bases stayed unmatched.

The chain recombines TRBV5-6 with TRBJ2-3; D perhaps matches TRBD1 (7 bases). Germline-derived CDR1 and CDR2 are SGHDT and YYEEEE. V was clipped by 4 bases and J by 0 bases, with 12 bases between them. This CDR3 is 15 amino acids long. For the CDR3, the DNA is TGTGCCAGCAGCAGGAGGGGGCGGAGCACAGATACGCAGTATTTT. It yields the protein CASSRRGRSTDTQYF.

The chain recombines TRBV6-5 with TRBJ2-7; D uncertain. The V gene lost 2 bases and the J gene lost 3 bases, with 8 bases spanning the gap. Germline values: CDR1 MNHEY, CDR2 SVGAGI. The CDR3 covers 13 residues. CDR3 DNA: TGTGCCAGCAGTTACACAAGTAGCTACGAGCAGTACTTC. It yields the protein CASSYTSSYEQYF.

By share, this clone counts as medium-sized. The V call is TRBV7-9, the J call TRBJ1-4; D not certain. CDR1 SEHNR and CDR2 FQNEAQ come from the germline V gene (reference sequence). Trimming took 5 bases from V and 0 from J, leaving 10 bases between them. The CDR3 extends over 15 amino acids. The CDR3 bases are TGTGCCAGCAGCCCCGCCGGGGCAACTAATGAAAAACTGTTTTTT. Encoded protein: CASSPAGATNEKLFF. The full variable domain, its missing parts supplied by reference TRBV7-9 and TRBJ1-4, is DTGVSQNPRHKITKRGQNVTFRCDPISEHNRLYWYRQTLGQGPEFLTYFQNEAQLEKSRLLSDRFSAERPKGSFSTLEIQRTEQGDSAMYLCASSPAGATNEKLFFGSGTQLSVL.

The CDR3 sequence: CASSSGGSSGANVLTF. The CDR3 DNA is TGCGCCAGCAGCTCCGGCGGAAGCTCTGGGGCCAACGTCCTGACTTTC. The rearrangement uses TRBV10-2 and TRBJ2-6; D is uncertain. Trimming left V 6 bases short and J 0 bases short, with 12 bases between. This CDR3 spans 16 amino acids. Germline assignment: CDR1 WSHSY and CDR2 SAAADI.

The V gene is TRBV19, the J gene TRBJ1-2; D might be TRBD1 (5 bases). The germline CDR1 and CDR2 sequences are LNHDA and SQIVND (reference sequence). The CDR3 totals 13 residues. Between the trimmed V and J ends, which lost 3 bases and 5 bases, there was a span of 10 bases. The CDR3 here is CASSIGRGYGYTF. Written as DNA, the CDR3 is TGTGCCAGTAGTATTGGCCGGGGGTATGGCTACACCTTC.

This clone has only one observation. The V call is TRBV9, the J call TRBJ1-2; TRBD1 aligns across 7 bases. This CDR3 has 13 amino acids. Germline CDR1 and CDR2: SGDLS and YYNGEE. After removal of 5 bases from V and 3 bases from J, the junction contained 4 bases not matched to a gene. CDR3 in amino acids: CASRAGTDYGYTF. The DNA of the CDR3 is TGTGCCAGCAGGGCCGGGACAGACTATGGCTACACCTTC.

The gene calls are TRBV6-6 and TRBJ2-6; 9 bases agree with TRBD1. After removal of 5 bases from V and 0 bases from J, the junction contained 2 bases not matched to a gene. The germline CDR1 and CDR2 sequences are MNHNY and SVGAGI (reference sequence). There are 16 residues in the CDR3. DNA of the CDR3: TGTGCCAGCAGTACGACAGGGGGCTCTGGGGCCAACGTCCTGACTTTC. Amino acids: CASSTTGGSGANVLTF.

The V and J genes are TRBV6-1 and TRBJ2-7; no clear D. The germline V gene has CDR1 MNHNS and CDR2 SASEGT. The CDR3 spans 13 residues. Trimming cost V 5 bases and J 6 bases, with 14 bases left between them. The CDR3 bases are TGTGCCAGCAGTTTCACAAGTGTGGGCGAGCAGTACTTC. Translation gives CASSFTSVGEQYF.

This chain joins TRBV19 and TRBJ1-2; no firm D call. Germline CDR1 LNHDA, CDR2 SQIVND (reference sequence). This CDR3 is built from 11 residues. V was pared by 2 bases and J by 7 bases, with 5 bases between. The CDR3 DNA is TGTGCCAGTAGTATATCCGGTGGCTACACCTTC. As protein: CASSISGGYTF.

The sample holds a few counts of this clone. This rearrangement joins TRBV4-3 to TRBJ2-2; 10 positions match TRBD2. The CDR3 spans 16 residues. Germline V lookup: CDR1 LGHNA, CDR2 YSLEER. J gave up 5 bases and V 0 bases, and 3 bases lay outside the gene matches. CDR3 coding DNA: TGCGCCAGCAGCCAAGATCTAGCGGGGGAGACCGGGGAGCTGTTTTTT. Encoded protein: CASSQDLAGETGELFF.

This chain joins TRBV6-5 and TRBJ2-5; D possibly matches TRBD1 or TRBD2 (5 bases each). V lost 6 bases and J 4 bases, leaving 12 bases between the germline ends. CDR3 length: 13 residues. Germline CDR1 and CDR2: MNHEY and SVGAGI. The chain's CDR3 is CASSVGAGETQYF. The CDR3 nucleotides read TGTGCCAGCAGCGTCGGGGCGGGAGAGACCCAGTACTTC.

A single count supports this clone. The V call is TRBV19, the J call TRBJ2-5; a weak D match, TRBD2 (6 bases). The end of the DNA aligns better with TRBJ2-7, so the J call may be wrong. The CDR3 contains 15 residues. The germline V gene has CDR1 LNHDA and CDR2 SQIVND (reference sequence). DNA for the CDR3: TGTGCCAGTAGTATGCTCGGTAGCGGCTCCTACGAGCAGTACTTC. It encodes CASSMLGSGSYEQYF.

On this clone itself: Distinct nucleotide sequences in the sample also encode this CDR3. The chain combines TRBV29-1 with TRBJ2-7; 8 bases are a match to TRBD1. The J segment lost 3 bases and the V segment lost 7 bases, leaving 8 bases of the junction unmatched. The length of the CDR3 is 13 residues. Germline-derived CDR1 and CDR2 are SQVTM and ANQGSEA. The CDR3 protein is CSAGQGGGYEQYF. The DNA of the CDR3 is TGCAGCGCTGGACAGGGCGGAGGCTACGAGCAGTACTTC.

V is TRBV2 and J is TRBJ1-5, with D uncertain. Germline V gives CDR1 SNHLY, CDR2 FYNNEI. This CDR3 spans 17 amino acids. Trimming removed 6 bases from V and 0 bases from J, with 18 bases in between. In DNA form, the CDR3 reads TGTGCCAGCAGGGAGGAGGACTACTCGAATAGCAATCAGCCCCAGCATTTT. This translates into CASREEDYSNSNQPQHF. The full variable domain, in which reference TRBV2 and TRBJ1-5 provide the parts outside the CDR3, is EPEVTQTPSHQVTQMGQEVILRCVPISNHLYFYWYRQILGQKVEFLVSFYNNEISEKSEIFDDQFSVERPDGSNFTLKIRSTKLEDSAMYFCASREEDYSNSNQPQHFGDGTRLSIL.

The chain links TRBV25-1 to TRBJ1-2, with a tentative D call TRBD1 (5 bases). With 11 bases removed from V and 4 bases from J, the gap between germline ends came to 17 bases. CDR3 length equals 13 residues. The germline V gene has CDR1 MGHDK and CDR2 SYGVNS. The CDR3 nucleotides are TGTGCCGCGGAGGGGACCAACAGCTATGGCTACACCTTC. As protein: CAAEGTNSYGYTF.

The CDR3 spells CASSGLASGTQYF. CDR3 in DNA: TGCGCCAGCAGTGGACTAGCCTCCGGGACCCAGTACTTC. The gene calls are TRBV10-2 and TRBJ2-5, with 7 bases matching TRBD2. V gave up 4 bases and J gave up 7 bases; unmatched junction bases: 6. The CDR3 covers 13 residues. Germline V gene data show CDR1 as WSHSY and CDR2 as SAAADI.

The chain has TRBV4-1 and TRBJ1-4; no definite D call. This CDR3 has 13 amino acids. The V end was cut by 8 bases, the J end by 0 bases, with 7 bases between. CDR1 MGHRA and CDR2 YSYEKL come from the germline V gene. The CDR3 DNA reads TGCGCCAGCCGGACGGCAACTAATGAAAAACTGTTTTTT. Encoded protein: CASRTATNEKLFF.

This clone was seen a single time. This chain joins TRBV28 and TRBJ1-2; D is uncertain. From germline, CDR1 is MDHEN and CDR2 SYDVKM. This CDR3 has 13 amino acids. V shed 7 bases and J shed 3 bases, with 12 bases lying between them. The CDR3 spells CASTQGGYYGYTF. Here the CDR3 DNA reads TGTGCCAGCACCCAAGGAGGGTACTATGGCTACACCTTC.

The J gene is TRBJ1-1, the V gene TRBV7-8; D is unresolved. Germline CDR1 SGHVS, CDR2 FQNEAQ. The CDR3 has 13 residues. V lost 5 bases and J lost 1, with 8 bases in between. The CDR3 bases are TGTGCCAGCAGCGCACAGAAGAACACTGAAGCTTTCTTT. Its translation is CASSAQKNTEAFF.

This chain connects TRBV19 to TRBJ2-1; no definite D call. CDR3 length: 18 amino acids. V was shortened by 0 bases and J by 4 bases, with 19 bases between the two germline ends. Germline CDR1 reads LNHDA; CDR2 reads SQIVND (reference sequence). The CDR3, as DNA: TGTGCCAGTAGTATAGATCGGCTTGGAGCAGCCTATTACAATGAGCAGTTCTTC. As protein: CASSIDRLGAAYYNEQFF. Based on the CDR3 plus reference TRBV19 and TRBJ2-1, the full variable domain is DGGITQSPKYLFRKEGQNVTLSCEQNLNHDAMYWYRQDPGQGLRLIYYSQIVNDFQKGDIAEGYSVSREKKESFPLTVTSAQKNPTAFYLCASSIDRLGAAYYNEQFFGPGTRLTVL.